These 27 T cell receptor beta chains originate from one sample sequenced in a study of T cell responses to AZD1222 COVID-19 vaccine. Assay used: immunoSEQ multiplex PCR; TCRdb lists only in-frame clones, some missing. This sample yields approximately 150,000 clones, of which nearly 90% are seen a single time; 4.5% to 5.5% belongs to the top ten. The sequences come from peripheral blood, collected 28 days after the second dose of the MenACWY control vaccine. These TCRs come from an adult who received the MenACWY meningococcal vaccine as a control.

The V call is TRBV2, the J call TRBJ1-5; D unresolved. V lost 5 bases, J lost 2 bases, and 7 bases lay in between. The CDR3 extends over 13 amino acids. Per the germline V gene, CDR1 is SNHLY and CDR2 is FYNNEI. CDR3 sequence reads: CASSRGGNQPQHF. For the CDR3, the DNA is TGTGCCAGCAGTCGGGGAGGCAATCAGCCCCAGCATTTT.

The chain is built from TRBV18 and TRBJ1-3; 7 bases line up with TRBD1. With V trimmed by 5 bases and J by 0 bases, 7 bases remained unmatched. Germline V gene lookup returns CDR1 KGHSH and CDR2 LQKENI. This CDR3 comprises 16 residues. The CDR3 loop is CASSADRSYSGNTIYF. The CDR3 nucleotides read TGTGCCAGCTCAGCGGACAGGAGTTACTCTGGAAACACCATATATTTT.

The chain uses TRBV5-4 and TRBJ2-5, with D possibly being TRBD2 (5 bases). The CDR3 contains 13 residues. Germline lookup yields CDR1 SGHNT and CDR2 YYREEE (reference sequence). With 2 bases removed from V and 7 bases from J, the gap between germline ends came to 12 bases. The CDR3 bases are TGTGCCAGCAGCTTCGGGGAGTTGGCGACCCAGTACTTC. Its protein product is CASSFGELATQYF.

V and J are TRBV30 and TRBJ2-2, with a weak D call TRBD1 (6 bases). CDR1 and CDR2 (germline): GTSNPN, SVGIG (reference sequence). V shed 3 bases and J shed 6 bases, with 14 bases lying between them. The CDR3 sequence is 14 residues long. CDR3 amino acids: CAWSRGELAGELFF. The DNA of the CDR3 is TGTGCCTGGAGCAGGGGAGAACTCGCCGGGGAGCTGTTTTTT.

This clone has only a few counts. The same CDR3 can be traced to other DNA sequences in this sample. J is TRBJ1-5 and V is TRBV9, with D possibly matching TRBD1 (6 bases). This CDR3 comprises 15 residues. V was clipped by 2 bases and J by 1 base, with 10 bases between them. Germline loops: CDR1 SGDLS, CDR2 YYNGEE. The CDR3 sequence: CASSVEGVSNQPQHF. CDR3 sequence (DNA): TGTGCCAGCAGCGTGGAGGGGGTAAGCAATCAGCCCCAGCATTTT.

This clone was detected only once. The chain employs TRBV30 and TRBJ1-2; unclear D gene. The V end was cut by 3 bases, the J end by 8 bases, with 13 bases between. CDR3 length equals 12 residues. Looked up from germline, CDR1 is GTSNPN and CDR2 is SVGIG (reference sequence). The CDR3 region has the DNA TGTGCCTGGAGCCTCCCTCGGTCCGGCTACACCTTC. Translating it yields CAWSLPRSGYTF.

The chain employs TRBV30 and TRBJ2-3, with TRBD2 matching over 11 bases. The CDR3 loop spans 15 amino acids. CDR1 and CDR2 from the germline V gene are GTSNPN and SVGIG (reference sequence). Trimming removed 4 bases from V and 2 bases from J; junction bases left unmatched: 5. CDR3 in amino acids: CAWNLAGGPTDTQYF. Written as DNA, the CDR3 is TGTGCCTGGAACCTAGCGGGAGGACCCACAGATACGCAGTATTTT.

V gene TRBV7-9 combines with J gene TRBJ1-4, with a tentative D call TRBD1 (6 bases). Germline V gene data show CDR1 as SEHNR and CDR2 as FQNEAQ (reference sequence). Trimming removed 3 bases from V and 8 bases from J, with 13 bases in between. The CDR3 runs to 14 residues. CDR3 loop: CASSFQGREEKLFF. The CDR3 DNA reads as TGTGCCAGCAGCTTCCAGGGGCGGGAGGAAAAACTGTTTTTT.

The chain employs TRBV5-1 and TRBJ2-7, with 10 bases identical to TRBD2. This CDR3 is 14 amino acids long. Germline values: CDR1 SGHRS, CDR2 YFSETQ. V lost 1 base and J lost 3; bases outside the gene matches: 1. The CDR3 is CASSLTSGVYEQYF. The CDR3 DNA follows: TGCGCCAGCAGCTTGACTAGCGGGGTCTACGAGCAGTACTTC.

The rearrangement uses TRBV5-1 and TRBJ2-2; TRBD1 matches at 7 bases. This CDR3 comprises 16 residues. J gave up 1 base and V 4 bases, and 7 bases lay outside the gene matches. Germline V gene lookup returns CDR1 SGHRS and CDR2 YFSETQ. CDR3 sequence: CASSPWDSENTGELFF. CDR3 nucleotide sequence: TGCGCCAGCAGCCCCTGGGACAGTGAGAACACCGGGGAGCTGTTTTTT.

J is TRBJ1-4 and V is TRBV14, with unresolved D. The CDR3 sequence is 19 residues long. Germline V lookup: CDR1 SGHDN, CDR2 FVKESK. V shed 0 bases and J shed 0 bases, with 17 bases lying between them. The CDR3 sequence is CASSQDVRAPLATNEKLFF. The CDR3 DNA sequence: TGTGCCAGCAGCCAAGATGTACGGGCACCTCTTGCAACTAATGAAAAACTGTTTTTT.

V is TRBV3-1 (or the pseudogene TRBV3-2) and J is TRBJ1-5; D possibly corresponds to TRBD1 (5 bases). The CDR3 has 14 residues. Trimming stripped 4 bases from V and 7 bases from J, with 14 bases between. Germline V gene data show CDR1 as LGHDT and CDR2 as YNNKEL (reference sequence). The DNA for the CDR3 is TGTGCCAGCAGCCCGGCGAAGGGACGGCAGCCCCAGCATTTT. Translating it yields CASSPAKGRQPQHF.

The J gene is TRBJ1-1, the V gene TRBV7-2; tentatively, D is TRBD1 (5 bases). Germline lookup yields CDR1 SGHTA and CDR2 FQGNSA. Trimming removed 4 bases from V and 1 base from J, with 16 bases in between. The CDR3 totals 16 residues. CDR3 amino acids: CASSSTGTAANTEAFF. CDR3 in DNA: TGTGCCAGCAGCTCCACCGGGACCGCGGCGAACACTGAAGCTTTCTTT.

This clone is a singleton in its sample. The chain combines TRBV11-3 with TRBJ1-1; D remains ambiguous. The V and J ends lost 7 bases and 1 base respectively, with 4 bases between them. CDR1 and CDR2 (germline): SGHNT, YENEEA. CDR3 size: 11 residues. The CDR3 DNA follows: TGTGCCAGCATGGGGAACACTGAAGCTTTCTTT. Its translation is CASMGNTEAFF.

CDR3 bases: TGTGCCAGCAGCGAGCCGACAGGGAAAGCTTTCTTT. Its translation is CASSEPTGKAFF. V gene TRBV9 combines with J gene TRBJ1-1, with 7 bases that match TRBD1. This CDR3 contains 12 residues. In germline, CDR1 is SGDLS, CDR2 YYNGEE. With V trimmed by 3 bases and J by 9 bases, 5 bases remained unmatched.

The gene calls are TRBV28 and TRBJ1-5, with D unclear. Germline V gives CDR1 MDHEN, CDR2 SYDVKM. There are 9 residues in the CDR3. The CDR3 coding sequence is TGTGGGGCGGGACAGCCCCAGCATTTT. It is translated as CGAGQPQHF.

The chain joins TRBV4-3 to TRBJ2-7; the match to TRBD2 covers 12 bases. The CDR3 contains 20 residues. The V gene's germline CDR1 is LGHNA and CDR2 YSLEER. Unmatched junction bases numbered 14, after V lost 0 bases and J lost 2 bases. The CDR3 DNA reads as TGCGCCAGCAGCCAAGAGACCCCGGGACTAGCGGGCGGCCCAACCTACGAGCAGTACTTC. It yields the protein CASSQETPGLAGGPTYEQYF.

The rearrangement uses TRBV7-9 and TRBJ1-2, with D perhaps TRBD1 (6 bases). The V and J ends lost 5 bases and 4 bases respectively, with 8 bases between them. Germline V gives CDR1 SEHNR, CDR2 FQNEAQ (reference sequence). This CDR3 spans 12 amino acids. This CDR3 reads CASSRQVYGYTF. The CDR3 region has the DNA TGTGCCAGCAGCCGACAGGTCTATGGCTACACCTTC.

This clone was seen just once. V is TRBV5-1 and J is TRBJ1-5; no firm D call. Germline CDR1 reads SGHRS; CDR2 reads YFSETQ. V gave up 0 bases and J gave up 7 bases, with 8 bases separating them. The CDR3 runs 13 residues. CDR3 in amino acids: CASSLEGRQPQHF. CDR3 bases: TGCGCCAGCAGCTTGGAAGGCAGACAGCCCCAGCATTTT.

The V and J genes are TRBV28 and TRBJ1-3; no clear D gene. This CDR3 contains 13 residues. V was clipped by 3 bases and J by 6 bases, with 9 bases between them. Germline lookup yields CDR1 MDHEN and CDR2 SYDVKM. CDR3 nucleotides: TGTGCCAGCAGTTTTGGGATGGAAAACACCATATATTTT. Its protein product is CASSFGMENTIYF.

The rearrangement links TRBV19 to TRBJ2-1; 10 bases align to TRBD2. CDR1 and CDR2 (germline): LNHDA, SQIVND (reference sequence). Trimming at V came to 4 bases and at J to 5 bases, leaving 11 bases not matched to a gene. The CDR3 is made up of 17 amino acids. The CDR3 coding sequence is TGTGCCAGTAGTACCTCAATAGCGGGAGGTTTAAACAATGAGCAGTTCTTC. Encoded protein: CASSTSIAGGLNNEQFF. Together with reference TRBV19 and TRBJ2-1, the CDR3 gives the full variable domain: DGGITQSPKYLFRKEGQNVTLSCEQNLNHDAMYWYRQDPGQGLRLIYYSQIVNDFQKGDIAEGYSVSREKKESFPLTVTSAQKNPTAFYLCASSTSIAGGLNNEQFFGPGTRLTVL.

This rearrangement joins TRBV3-1 (or the pseudogene TRBV3-2) to TRBJ2-4, with 11 bases fitting TRBD1. Germline V gives CDR1 LGHDT, CDR2 YNNKEL (reference sequence). Trimming cost V 0 bases and J 1 base; bases outside gene matches: 14. The CDR3 totals 21 residues. The CDR3 protein is CASSQEKAAGQGGFAKNIQYF. The CDR3 coding sequence is TGTGCCAGCAGCCAAGAAAAGGCGGCGGGACAGGGGGGATTTGCCAAAAACATTCAGTACTTC.

This chain links TRBV5-1 with TRBJ2-6; 7 bases line up with TRBD1. The CDR3 spans 16 residues. CDR1 and CDR2 (germline): SGHRS, YFSETQ. J lost 2 bases, V lost 5 bases, and 7 bases had no gene match. In DNA, the CDR3 is TGCGCCAGCAGATCCGGACAGGACGCTGGGGCCAACGTCCTGACTTTC. Protein: CASRSGQDAGANVLTF.

The V and J genes are TRBV5-5 and TRBJ1-5; the D gene is possibly TRBD1 (6 bases). With 2 bases removed from V and 0 bases from J, the gap between germline ends came to 12 bases. The CDR3 sequence is 16 residues long. Germline V CDR1 and CDR2: SGHKS, YYEKEE (reference sequence). In DNA, the CDR3 is TGTGCCAGCAGCTTAGGACAGACTTATAGCAATCAGCCCCAGCATTTT. Protein sequence: CASSLGQTYSNQPQHF.

This clone was observed a single time. The J gene is TRBJ2-7, the V gene TRBV27, with TRBD1 as a possible D gene (7 bases). Trimming took 5 bases from V and 6 from J, leaving 14 bases between them. The germline V gene encodes CDR1 MNHEY and CDR2 SMNVEV (reference sequence). CDR3 length: 13 amino acids. The CDR3 DNA is TGTGCCAGCAGTGCCTTTCAGGGGGGCGAGCAGTACTTC. As protein: CASSAFQGGEQYF.

The table lists this clone with a few counts. This same CDR3 is encoded by further DNA sequences in the sample. The chain couples TRBV4-1 to TRBJ1-2; 7 bases are a match to TRBD1. Trimming removed 1 base from V and 4 bases from J; junction bases left unmatched: 3. The CDR3 is made up of 14 amino acids. CDR1 is MGHRA and CDR2 is YSYEKL in the germline V gene. CDR3 coding DNA: TGCGCCAGCAGCCAAGCAGGGGGATCCTATGGCTACACCTTC. Translation gives CASSQAGGSYGYTF.

The chain has TRBV3-1 (or the pseudogene TRBV3-2) and TRBJ1-5; no clear D gene. V gave up 1 base and J gave up 2 bases, with 6 bases separating them. Germline CDR1 reads LGHDT; CDR2 reads YNNKEL (reference sequence). The CDR3 spans 14 residues. Here the CDR3 reads CASSQGRGNQPQHF. CDR3 nucleotide sequence: TGTGCCAGCAGCCAAGGAAGGGGCAATCAGCCCCAGCATTTT.